This T cell receptor (beta chain) stems from a study of blood T cell repertoires in COVID-19. Whole-study context: Donors in the United States, Italy and Spain gave samples during acute or convalescent COVID-19.

After removal of 5 bases from V and 1 base from J, the junction contained 3 bases not matched to a gene. Germline assignment: CDR1 MNHNY and CDR2 SVGAGI (reference sequence). This CDR3 region has 14 residues. The protocol was immunoSEQ multiplex PCR, while the TCRdb copy is restricted to in-frame clones and leaves out a portion. The table includes about 160,000 clones, 65% to 85% detected once. This clone was detected only once. This could be a read error, since a much larger clone is one nucleotide away. The sample comprised peripheral blood. This chain uses TRBV6-6 with TRBJ1-1, with 8 positions matching TRBD1. This sequence was found in a woman aged 80 or over with acute or convalescent COVID-19. The CDR3 loop reads CASSRDRGNTEAFF. The CDR3 coding sequence is TGTGCCAGCAGTCGAGACAGGGGGAACACTGAAGCTTTCTTT.